This TCR beta chain came from a study of cytomegalovirus exposure and HLA in healthy donors. Looked up from germline, CDR1 is LNHDA and CDR2 is SQIVND (reference sequence). This CDR3 has 14 amino acids. The ends were cut back, 2 bases at V and 4 bases at J, with 12 bases in the middle. Researchers ran the PCR with 60 Vbeta and 13 Jbeta primers. Here immunoSEQ multiplex PCR was the method, and the copy in TCRdb shows in-frame clones only, minus some. The sample holds 90,000 to 100,000 clones, roughly 69% seen once. This clone was counted only a few times. The TCR originated in a man aged 45 to 65 in good health and CMV-seronegative. The V call is TRBV19, the J call TRBJ2-7; a possible D gene is TRBD2 (5 bases). Specimen: PBMCs. The CDR3 loop reads CASSIPTDFYEQYF. The CDR3, as DNA: TGTGCCAGTAGTATACCCACGGACTTTTACGAGCAGTACTTC.